This T cell receptor beta chain derives from a study of blood T cells in healthy people across ages. Study conclusions and caveats: Unsorted PBMCs blocked a conclusive comparison of naive and antigen-experienced cells. Diversity estimates from one million T cells were considered underestimates. Naive T cell percentage and TCR beta diversity correlated strongly.

The CDR3 loop spans 16 amino acids. Germline trimming cut 2 bases from V and 7 bases from J; bases unmatched to any gene: 5. From germline, CDR1 is SGHTA and CDR2 FQGNSA. Remarks on this clonotype: Its antigen is undetermined.

Combining a sample-barcoded 5' primer with a J-beta primer mix, a second PCR ran for about 7 to 12 cycles. Every cDNA was tagged by a template-switch adaptor with 12 random nucleotides. A single record per CDR3 protein comes from TCRdb applying MiXCR to the 5' RACE reads. The sample yields 250,000 to 300,000 distinct CDR3 sequences, roughly a quarter seen once. Sequencing input: blood. The TCR was taken from a woman aged 70-85 years in good health. The rearrangement uses TRBV7-2 and TRBJ1-4; 12 nucleotides match TRBD1. This CDR3 reads CASSLYGTGGSEKLFF. The CDR3 bases are TGTGCCAGCAGCTTATATGGGACAGGGGGCTCTGAAAAACTGTTTTTT.